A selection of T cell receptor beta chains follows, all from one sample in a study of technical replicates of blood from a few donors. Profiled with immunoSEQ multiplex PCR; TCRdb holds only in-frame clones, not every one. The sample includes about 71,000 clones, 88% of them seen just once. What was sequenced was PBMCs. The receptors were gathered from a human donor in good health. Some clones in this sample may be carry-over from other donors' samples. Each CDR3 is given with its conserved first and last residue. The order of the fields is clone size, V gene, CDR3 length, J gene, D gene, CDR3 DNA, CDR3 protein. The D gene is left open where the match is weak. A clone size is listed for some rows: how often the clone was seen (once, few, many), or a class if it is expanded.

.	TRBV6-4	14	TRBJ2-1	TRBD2	TGTGCCAGCAGTGAAACTAGCGGTTCCAATGAGCAGTTCTTC	CASSETSGSNEQFF
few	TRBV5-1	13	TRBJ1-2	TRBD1	TGCGCCAGCAGCGTTGACAGGGTGAGCGGCTACACCTTC	CASSVDRVSGYTF
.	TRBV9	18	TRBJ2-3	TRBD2	TGTGCCAGCAGCGTAGCTTTTAGTAGCGGGGTTAGCACAGATACGCAGTATTTT	CASSVAFSSGVSTDTQYF
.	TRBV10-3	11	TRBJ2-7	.	TGTGCCATCGGGCTCAACTACGAGCAGTACTTC	CAIGLNYEQYF
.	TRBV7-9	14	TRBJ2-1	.	TGTGCCAGCAGCCCTGGACTACCCAACGATGAGCAGTTCTTC	CASSPGLPNDEQFF
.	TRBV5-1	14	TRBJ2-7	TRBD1	TGCGCCAGCAGCCAAGGACAGGGCCCGCAGGAGCAGTACTTC	CASSQGQGPQEQYF
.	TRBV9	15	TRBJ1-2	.	TGTGCCAGCAGCGAAAGCGGGTTGGGCGACTATGGCTACACCTTC	CASSESGLGDYGYTF
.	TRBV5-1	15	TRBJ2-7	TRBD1	TGCGCCAGCAGCGAACTGACAGGGTCGGAAGGCGAGCAGTACTTC	CASSELTGSEGEQYF
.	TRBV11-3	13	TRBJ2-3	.	TGTGCCAGCAGCTTAGCGGTCACAGATACGCAGTATTTT	CASSLAVTDTQYF
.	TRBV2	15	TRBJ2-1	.	TGTGCCAGCAGCCCCGGAGGTAGCTCCTACAATGAGCAGTTCTTC	CASSPGGSSYNEQFF
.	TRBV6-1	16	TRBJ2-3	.	TGTGCCAGCAGTGAACCCGGGGGGCATAGTGGAGATACGCAGTATTTT	CASSEPGGHSGDTQYF
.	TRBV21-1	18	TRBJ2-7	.	TGTGCCAGCAGCATCCGTAGCGGGGGGGGTTGTTCCAGCTACGAGCAGTACTTC	CASSIRSGGGCSSYEQYF
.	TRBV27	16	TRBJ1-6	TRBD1	TGTGCCAGCAGTCAGGGACAGGGGTTCGGGAATTCACCCCTCCACTTT	CASSQGQGFGNSPLHF
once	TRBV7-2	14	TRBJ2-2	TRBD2	TGTGCCAGCAGCTTTACTAGCGGGAGCGGGGAGCTGTTTTTT	CASSFTSGSGELFF
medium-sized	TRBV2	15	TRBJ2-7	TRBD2	TGTGCCTCACGCCGGGGGACTAGCGGCACCTACGAGCAGTACTTC	CASRRGTSGTYEQYF